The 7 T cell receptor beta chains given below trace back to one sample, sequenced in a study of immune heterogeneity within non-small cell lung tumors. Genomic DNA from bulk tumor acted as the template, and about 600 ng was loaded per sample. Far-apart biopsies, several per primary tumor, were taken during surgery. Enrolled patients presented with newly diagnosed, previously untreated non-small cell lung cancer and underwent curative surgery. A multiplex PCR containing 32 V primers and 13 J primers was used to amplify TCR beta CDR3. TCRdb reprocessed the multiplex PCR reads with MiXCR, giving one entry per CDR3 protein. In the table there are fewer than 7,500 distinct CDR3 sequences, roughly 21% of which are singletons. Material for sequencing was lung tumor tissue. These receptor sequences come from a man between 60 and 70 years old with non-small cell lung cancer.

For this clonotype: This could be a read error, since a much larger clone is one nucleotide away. The CDR3 DNA sequence: TGTGTCAGCTCAATGCCAGGACGCAATGAGCAGTTCTTC. Its protein is CVSSMPGRNEQFF. This chain uses TRBV18 with TRBJ2-1; D not certain. CDR1 is KGHSH, CDR2 LQKENI, per germline. CDR3 length equals 13 residues.

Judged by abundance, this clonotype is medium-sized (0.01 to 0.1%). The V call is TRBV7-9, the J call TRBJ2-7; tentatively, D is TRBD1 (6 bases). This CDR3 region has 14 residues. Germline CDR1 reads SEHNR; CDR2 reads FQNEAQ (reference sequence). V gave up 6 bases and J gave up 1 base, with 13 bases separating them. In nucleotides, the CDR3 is TGTGCCAGCAGGCCGACAGGTAGTTCCTACGAGCAGTACTTC. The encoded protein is CASRPTGSSYEQYF.

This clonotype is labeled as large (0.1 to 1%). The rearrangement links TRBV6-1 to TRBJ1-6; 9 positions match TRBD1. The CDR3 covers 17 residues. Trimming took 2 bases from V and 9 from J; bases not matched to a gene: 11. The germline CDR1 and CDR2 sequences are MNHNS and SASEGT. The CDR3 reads CASSEPWWTGAVSPLHF. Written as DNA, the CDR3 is TGTGCCAGCAGTGAACCCTGGTGGACAGGGGCAGTTTCACCCCTCCACTTT.

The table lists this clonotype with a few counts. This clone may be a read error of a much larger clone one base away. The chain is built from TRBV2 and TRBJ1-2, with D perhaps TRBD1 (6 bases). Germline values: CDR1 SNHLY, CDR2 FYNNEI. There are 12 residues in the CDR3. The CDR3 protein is CASSQGSYGYAF. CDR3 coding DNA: TGTGCCAGCTCACAGGGAAGCTATGGCTACGCCTTC.

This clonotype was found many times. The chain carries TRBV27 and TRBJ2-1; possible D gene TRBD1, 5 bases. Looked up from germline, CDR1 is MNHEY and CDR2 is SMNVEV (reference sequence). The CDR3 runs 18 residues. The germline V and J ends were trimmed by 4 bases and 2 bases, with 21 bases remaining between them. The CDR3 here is CASSSLGHGQLTYNEQFF. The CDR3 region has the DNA TGTGCCAGCAGTTCATTGGGGCACGGACAACTAACCTACAATGAGCAGTTCTTC.

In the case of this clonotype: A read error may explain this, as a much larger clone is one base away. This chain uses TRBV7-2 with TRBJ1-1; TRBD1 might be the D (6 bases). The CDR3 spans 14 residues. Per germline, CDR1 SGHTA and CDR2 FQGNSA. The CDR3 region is CASSSQGLRGEALF. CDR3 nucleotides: TGTGCCAGCAGCTCACAGGGACTTCGGGGTGAAGCTTTATTT.

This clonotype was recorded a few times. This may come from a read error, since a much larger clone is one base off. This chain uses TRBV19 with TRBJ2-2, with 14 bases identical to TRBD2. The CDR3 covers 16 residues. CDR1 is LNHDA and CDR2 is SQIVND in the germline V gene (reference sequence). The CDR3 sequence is CASSPGLAGVDGELVF. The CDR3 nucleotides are TGTGCCAGTAGCCCGGGACTAGCGGGAGTGGACGGGGAGCTGGTTTTT.